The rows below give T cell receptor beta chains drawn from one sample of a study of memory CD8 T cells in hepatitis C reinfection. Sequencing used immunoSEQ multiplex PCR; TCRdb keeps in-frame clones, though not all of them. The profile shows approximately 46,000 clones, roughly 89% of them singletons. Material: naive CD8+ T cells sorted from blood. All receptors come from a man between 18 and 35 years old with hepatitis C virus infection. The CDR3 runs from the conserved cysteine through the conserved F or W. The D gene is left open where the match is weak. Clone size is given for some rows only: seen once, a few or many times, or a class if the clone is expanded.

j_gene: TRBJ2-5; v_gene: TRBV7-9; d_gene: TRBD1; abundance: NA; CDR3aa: CAGSSGGYQETQYF; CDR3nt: TGTGCCGGCAGCTCAGGGGGCTACCAAGAGACCCAGTACTTC
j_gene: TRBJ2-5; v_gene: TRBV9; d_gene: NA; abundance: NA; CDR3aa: CASSVGGTTGETQYF; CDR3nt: TGTGCCAGCAGCGTAGGGGGGACTACAGGGGAGACCCAGTACTTC
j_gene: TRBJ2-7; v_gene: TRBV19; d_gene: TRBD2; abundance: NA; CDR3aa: CASSIGVGRAHEQYF; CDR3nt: TGTGCCAGTAGTATCGGAGTCGGGAGGGCCCACGAGCAGTACTTC
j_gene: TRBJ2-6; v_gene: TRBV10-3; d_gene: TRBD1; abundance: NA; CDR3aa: CAIREDRGTILSGANVLTF; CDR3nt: TGTGCCATCAGGGAGGACAGGGGGACGATCCTCTCTGGGGCCAACGTCCTGACTTTC
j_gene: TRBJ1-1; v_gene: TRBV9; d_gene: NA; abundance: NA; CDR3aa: CASSAEGEVAFF; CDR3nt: TGTGCCAGCAGCGCCGAGGGAGAGGTCGCTTTCTTT
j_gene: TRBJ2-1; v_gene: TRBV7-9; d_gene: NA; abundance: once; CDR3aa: CASSRQLPPQLRNEQFF; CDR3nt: TGTGCCAGCAGCCGACAGCTACCACCCCAATTGAGGAATGAGCAGTTCTTC
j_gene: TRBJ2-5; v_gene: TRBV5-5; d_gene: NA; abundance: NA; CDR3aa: CASSLEPPQETQYF; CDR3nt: TGTGCCAGCAGCTTGGAGCCCCCGCAAGAGACCCAGTACTTC
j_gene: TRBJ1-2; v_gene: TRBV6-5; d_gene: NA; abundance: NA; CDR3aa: CASSYSTGLGAGGYTF; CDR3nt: TGTGCCAGCAGTTACTCGACGGGTCTGGGGGCAGGTGGCTACACCTTC
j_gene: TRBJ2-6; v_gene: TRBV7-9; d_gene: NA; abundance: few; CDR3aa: CASSPGLSNVLTF; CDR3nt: TGTGCCAGCAGCCCGGGACTGTCCAACGTCCTGACTTTC
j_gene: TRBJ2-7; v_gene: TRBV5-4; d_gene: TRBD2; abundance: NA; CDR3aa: CASSLETSFYEQYF; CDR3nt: TGTGCCAGCAGCTTGGAGACTAGCTTCTACGAGCAGTACTTC
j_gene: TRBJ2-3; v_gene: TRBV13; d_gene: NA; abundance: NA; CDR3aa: CASSGSGLKGDTQYF; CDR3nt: TGTGCCAGCAGCGGGTCGGGACTTAAGGGCGATACGCAGTATTTT
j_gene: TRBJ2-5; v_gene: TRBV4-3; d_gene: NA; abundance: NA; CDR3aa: CASSQDGEAGETQYF; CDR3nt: TGCGCCAGCAGCCAAGACGGGGAGGCAGGAGAGACCCAGTACTTC
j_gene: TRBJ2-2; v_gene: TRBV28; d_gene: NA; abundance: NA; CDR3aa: CASSFAGLGTGELFF; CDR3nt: TGTGCCAGCAGTTTTGCAGGGTTGGGCACCGGGGAGCTGTTTTTT
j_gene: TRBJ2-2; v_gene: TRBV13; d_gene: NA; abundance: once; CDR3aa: CASSPRQTYTGELFF; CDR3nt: TGTGCCAGCAGCCCCCGACAGACCTACACCGGGGAGCTGTTTTTT
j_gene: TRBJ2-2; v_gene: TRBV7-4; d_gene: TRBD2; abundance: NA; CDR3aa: CASSLLQREGGGGELFF; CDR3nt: TGTGCCAGCAGCTTACTTCAGCGGGAGGGCGGTGGCGGGGAGCTGTTTTTT
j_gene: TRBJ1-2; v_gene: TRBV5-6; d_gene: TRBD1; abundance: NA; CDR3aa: CASRSTGGRFGYTF; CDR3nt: TGTGCCAGCAGGTCGACAGGGGGGCGTTTTGGCTACACCTTC
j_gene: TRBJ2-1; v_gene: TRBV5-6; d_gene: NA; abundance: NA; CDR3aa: CASSPVDFPEQFF; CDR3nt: TGTGCCAGCAGCCCGGTCGATTTTCCTGAGCAGTTCTTC